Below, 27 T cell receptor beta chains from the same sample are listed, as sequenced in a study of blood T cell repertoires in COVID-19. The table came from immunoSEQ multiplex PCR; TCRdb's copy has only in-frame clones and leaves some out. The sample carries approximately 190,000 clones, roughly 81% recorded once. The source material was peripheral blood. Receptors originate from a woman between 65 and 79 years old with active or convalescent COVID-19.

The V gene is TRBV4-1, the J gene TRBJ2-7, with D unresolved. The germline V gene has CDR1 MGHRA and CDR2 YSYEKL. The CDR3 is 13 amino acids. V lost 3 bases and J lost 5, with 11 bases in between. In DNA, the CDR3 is TGCGCCAGCAGCCACGGCGGTCCGGACGAGCAGTACTTC. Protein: CASSHGGPDEQYF.

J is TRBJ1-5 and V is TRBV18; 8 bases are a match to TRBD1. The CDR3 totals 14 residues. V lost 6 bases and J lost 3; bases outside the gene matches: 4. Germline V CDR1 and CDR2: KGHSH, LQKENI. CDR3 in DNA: TGTGCCAGCTCCGTGGACAGGGTCAATCAGCCCCAGCATTTT. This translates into CASSVDRVNQPQHF.

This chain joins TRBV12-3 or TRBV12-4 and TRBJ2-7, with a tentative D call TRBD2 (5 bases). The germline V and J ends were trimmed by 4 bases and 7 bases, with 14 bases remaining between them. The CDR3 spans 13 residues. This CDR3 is CASSSLDSWEQYF. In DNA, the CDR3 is TGTGCCAGCAGTTCTCTGGACTCGTGGGAGCAGTACTTC.

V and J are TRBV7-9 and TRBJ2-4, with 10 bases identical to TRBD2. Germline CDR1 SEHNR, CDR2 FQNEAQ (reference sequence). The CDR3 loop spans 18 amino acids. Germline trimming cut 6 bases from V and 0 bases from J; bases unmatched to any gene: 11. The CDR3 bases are TGTGCCAGCAGGAGGGCTAGCGGGAGTTCTCTAGCCAAAAACATTCAGTACTTC. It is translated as CASRRASGSSLAKNIQYF.

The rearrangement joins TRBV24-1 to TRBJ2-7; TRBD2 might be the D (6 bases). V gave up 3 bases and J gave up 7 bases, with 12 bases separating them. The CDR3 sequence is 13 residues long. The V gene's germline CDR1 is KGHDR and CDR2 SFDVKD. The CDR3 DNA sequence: TGTGCCACCAGTGATCCGCCGGGGAGGGAGCAGTACTTC. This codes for CATSDPPGREQYF.

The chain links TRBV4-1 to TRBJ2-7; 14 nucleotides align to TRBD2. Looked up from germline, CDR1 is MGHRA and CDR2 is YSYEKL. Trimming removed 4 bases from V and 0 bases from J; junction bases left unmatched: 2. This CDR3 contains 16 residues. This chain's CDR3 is CASSRLAGGPSYEQYF. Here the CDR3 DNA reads TGCGCCAGCAGCCGACTAGCGGGAGGGCCCTCCTACGAGCAGTACTTC.

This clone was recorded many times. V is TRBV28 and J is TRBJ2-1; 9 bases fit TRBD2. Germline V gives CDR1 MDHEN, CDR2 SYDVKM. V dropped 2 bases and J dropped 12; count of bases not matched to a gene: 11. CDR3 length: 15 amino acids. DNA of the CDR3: TGTGCCAGCAGTTTACCCCGGACTAGCGCGAGCATGCAGTTCTTC. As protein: CASSLPRTSASMQFF.

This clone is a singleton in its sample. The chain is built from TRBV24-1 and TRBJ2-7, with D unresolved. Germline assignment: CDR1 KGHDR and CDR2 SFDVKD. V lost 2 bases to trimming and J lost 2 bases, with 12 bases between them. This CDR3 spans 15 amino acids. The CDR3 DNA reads TGTGCCACCAGTGATTCGAAGACATTAACCTACGAGCAGTACTTC. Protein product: CATSDSKTLTYEQYF.

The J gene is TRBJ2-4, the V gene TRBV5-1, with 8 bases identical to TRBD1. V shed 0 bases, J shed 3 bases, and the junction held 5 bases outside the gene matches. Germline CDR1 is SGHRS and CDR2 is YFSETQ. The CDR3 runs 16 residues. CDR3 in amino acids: CASSLGTGSGKNIQYF. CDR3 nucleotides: TGCGCCAGCAGCTTGGGGACAGGGTCCGGCAAAAACATTCAGTACTTC.

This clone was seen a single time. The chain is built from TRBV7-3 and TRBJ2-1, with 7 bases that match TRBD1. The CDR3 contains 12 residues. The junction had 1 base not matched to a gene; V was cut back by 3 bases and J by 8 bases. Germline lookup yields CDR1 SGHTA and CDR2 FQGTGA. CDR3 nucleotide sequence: TGTGCCAGCAGCTTCACAGGGGATGAGCAGTTCTTC. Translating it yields CASSFTGDEQFF.

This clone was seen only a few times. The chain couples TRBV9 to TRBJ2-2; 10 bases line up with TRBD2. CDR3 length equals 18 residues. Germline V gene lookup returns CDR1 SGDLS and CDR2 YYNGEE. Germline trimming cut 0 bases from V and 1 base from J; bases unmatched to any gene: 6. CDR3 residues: CASSVVESGRENTGELFF. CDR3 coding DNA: TGTGCCAGCAGCGTAGTTGAGAGCGGGAGGGAGAACACCGGGGAGCTGTTTTTT.

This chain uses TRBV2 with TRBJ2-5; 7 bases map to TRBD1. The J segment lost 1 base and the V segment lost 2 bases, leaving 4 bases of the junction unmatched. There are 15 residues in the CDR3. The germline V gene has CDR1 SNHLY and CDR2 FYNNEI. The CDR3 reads CASSERGPVQETQYF. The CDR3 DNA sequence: TGTGCCAGCAGTGAAAGGGGGCCCGTCCAAGAGACCCAGTACTTC. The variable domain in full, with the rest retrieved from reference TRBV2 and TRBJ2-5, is EPEVTQTPSHQVTQMGQEVILRCVPISNHLYFYWYRQILGQKVEFLVSFYNNEISEKSEIFDDQFSVERPDGSNFTLKIRSTKLEDSAMYFCASSERGPVQETQYFGPGTRLLVL.

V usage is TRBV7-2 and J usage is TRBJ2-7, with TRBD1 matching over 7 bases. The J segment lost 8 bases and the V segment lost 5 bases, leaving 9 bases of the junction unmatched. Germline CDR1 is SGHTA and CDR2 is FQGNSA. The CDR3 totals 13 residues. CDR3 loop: CASSPQGDGKQYF. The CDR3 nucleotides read TGTGCCAGCAGCCCGCAGGGGGATGGAAAGCAGTACTTC. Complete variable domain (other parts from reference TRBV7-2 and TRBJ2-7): GAGVSQSPSNKVTEKGKDVELRCDPISGHTALYWYRQSLGQGLEFLIYFQGNSAPDKSGLPSDRFSAERTGGSVSTLTIQRTQQEDSAVYLCASSPQGDGKQYFGPGTRLTVT.

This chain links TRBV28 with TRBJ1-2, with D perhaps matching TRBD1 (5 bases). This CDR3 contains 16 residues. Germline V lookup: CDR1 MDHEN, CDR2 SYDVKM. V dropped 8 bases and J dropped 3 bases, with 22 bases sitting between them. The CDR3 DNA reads TGTGCCAGCTCAAGGGCTGGGGGGAATTGGTACTATGGCTACACCTTC. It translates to CASSRAGGNWYYGYTF.

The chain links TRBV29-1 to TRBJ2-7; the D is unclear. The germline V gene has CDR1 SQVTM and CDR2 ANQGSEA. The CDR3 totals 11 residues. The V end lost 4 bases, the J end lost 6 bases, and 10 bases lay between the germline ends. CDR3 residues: CSVGAYPEQYF. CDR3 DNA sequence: TGCAGCGTTGGGGCGTACCCCGAGCAGTACTTC.

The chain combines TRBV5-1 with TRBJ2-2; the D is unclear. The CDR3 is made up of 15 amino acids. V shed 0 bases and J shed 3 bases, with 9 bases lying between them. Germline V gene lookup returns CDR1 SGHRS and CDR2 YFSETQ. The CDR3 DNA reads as TGCGCCAGCAGCTTGGTACTATCCCACACCGGGGAGCTGTTTTTT. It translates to CASSLVLSHTGELFF. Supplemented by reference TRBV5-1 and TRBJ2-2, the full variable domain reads KAGVTQTPRYLIKTRGQQVTLSCSPISGHRSVSWYQQTPGQGLQFLFEYFSETQRNKGNFPGRFSGRQFSNSRSEMNVSTLELGDSALYLCASSLVLSHTGELFFGEGSRLTVL.

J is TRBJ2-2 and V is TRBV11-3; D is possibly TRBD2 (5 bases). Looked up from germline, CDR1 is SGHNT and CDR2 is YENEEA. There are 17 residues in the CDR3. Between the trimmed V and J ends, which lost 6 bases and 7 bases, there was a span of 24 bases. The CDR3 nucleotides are TGTGCCAGCAGACGAGGACGGGGTGCCGCCCCTGGCGGGGAGCTGTTTTTT. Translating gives CASRRGRGAAPGGELFF.

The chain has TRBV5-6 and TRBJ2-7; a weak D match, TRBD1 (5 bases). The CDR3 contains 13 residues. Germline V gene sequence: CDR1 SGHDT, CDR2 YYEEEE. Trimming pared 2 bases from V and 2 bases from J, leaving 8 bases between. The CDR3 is CASSFFRAYEQYF. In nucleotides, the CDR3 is TGTGCCAGCAGCTTTTTCAGGGCCTACGAGCAGTACTTC.

CDR3 amino acids: CASSQDRKGTSGRARYTDTQYF. The CDR3 DNA reads as TGTGCCAGCAGCCAAGATCGCAAAGGGACTAGCGGGAGGGCCAGATACACAGATACGCAGTATTTT. The chain joins TRBV4-2 to TRBJ2-3; 16 bases are shared with TRBD2. Germline V gives CDR1 LGHNA, CDR2 YNFKEQ. This CDR3 has 22 residues. V was clipped by 0 bases and J by 2 bases; unmatched bases: 14.

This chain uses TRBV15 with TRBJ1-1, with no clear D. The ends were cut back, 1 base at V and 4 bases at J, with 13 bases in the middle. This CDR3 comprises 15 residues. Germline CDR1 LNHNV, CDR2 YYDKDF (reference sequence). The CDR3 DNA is TGTGCCACCAGCAGAGGTGGAGGCTGGAGCACTGAAGCTTTCTTT. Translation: CATSRGGGWSTEAFF.

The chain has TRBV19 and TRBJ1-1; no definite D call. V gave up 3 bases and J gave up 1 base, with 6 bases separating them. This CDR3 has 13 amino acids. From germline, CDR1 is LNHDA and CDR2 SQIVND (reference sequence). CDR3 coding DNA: TGTGCCAGTAGTATCGGTAGGAACACTGAAGCTTTCTTT. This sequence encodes CASSIGRNTEAFF.

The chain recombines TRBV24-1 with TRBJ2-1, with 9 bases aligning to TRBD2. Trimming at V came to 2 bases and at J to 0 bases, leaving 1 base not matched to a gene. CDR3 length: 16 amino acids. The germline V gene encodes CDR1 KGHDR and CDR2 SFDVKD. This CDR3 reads CATSDSLAGSYNEQFF. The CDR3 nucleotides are TGTGCCACCAGTGATTCACTAGCGGGCTCCTACAATGAGCAGTTCTTC.

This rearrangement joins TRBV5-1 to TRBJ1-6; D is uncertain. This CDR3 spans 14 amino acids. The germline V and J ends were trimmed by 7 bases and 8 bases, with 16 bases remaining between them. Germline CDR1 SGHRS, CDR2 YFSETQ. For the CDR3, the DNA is TGCGCCAGCGGACTCGGGCCGGGAGATTCACCCCTCCACTTT. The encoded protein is CASGLGPGDSPLHF.

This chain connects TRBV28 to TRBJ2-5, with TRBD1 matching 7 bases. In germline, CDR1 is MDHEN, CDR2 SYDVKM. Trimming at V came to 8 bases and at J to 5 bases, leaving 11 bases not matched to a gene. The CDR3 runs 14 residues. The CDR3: CASCYRTGDETQYF. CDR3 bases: TGTGCCAGCTGCTATAGGACAGGTGACGAGACCCAGTACTTC.

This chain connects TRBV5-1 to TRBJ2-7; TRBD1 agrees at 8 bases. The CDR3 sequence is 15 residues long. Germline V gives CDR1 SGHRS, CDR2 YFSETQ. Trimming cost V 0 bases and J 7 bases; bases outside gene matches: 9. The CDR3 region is CASSLEGQALREQYF. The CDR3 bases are TGCGCCAGCAGCTTGGAGGGACAGGCCCTCCGGGAGCAGTACTTC.

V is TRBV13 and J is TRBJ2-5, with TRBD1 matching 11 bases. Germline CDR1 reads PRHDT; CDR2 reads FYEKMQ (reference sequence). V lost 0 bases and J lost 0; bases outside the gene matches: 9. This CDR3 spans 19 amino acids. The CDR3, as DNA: TGTGCCAGCAGCTTAGGGACTGGGACAGGGGGTCTATACCAAGAGACCCAGTACTTC. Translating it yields CASSLGTGTGGLYQETQYF.

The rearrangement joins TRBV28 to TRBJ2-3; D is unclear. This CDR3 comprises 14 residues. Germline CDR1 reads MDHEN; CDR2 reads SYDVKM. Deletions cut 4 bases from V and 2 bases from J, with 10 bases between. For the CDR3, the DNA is TGTGCCAGCAGTTCCCTGACAAACACAGATACGCAGTATTTT. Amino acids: CASSSLTNTDTQYF.